This entry lists 8 T cell receptor beta chains sequenced from one sample in a study of shared clonotypes between healthy human individuals. The table came from immunoSEQ multiplex PCR; TCRdb's copy has only in-frame clones and leaves some out. The sample has roughly 1,600,000 clones, 97% to 99% seen once; the top ten hold 0.36%. The sequenced sample consisted of naive CD4+ T cells sorted from blood. Subset of the sample: CD45RA+ positively selected. These TCRs come from a man aged 25-45 years in good health.

The chain links TRBV14 to TRBJ2-7; D possibly corresponds to TRBD1 (6 bases). The CDR3 is 14 residues long. V was trimmed by 1 base and J by 3 bases, leaving 10 bases between them. Germline-derived CDR1 and CDR2 are SGHDN and FVKESK. CDR3 residues: CASSQVRGHYEQYF. CDR3 nucleotides: TGTGCCAGCAGCCAAGTGAGGGGACACTACGAGCAGTACTTC.

This chain uses TRBV5-1 with TRBJ2-1; D remains unclear. The V gene's germline CDR1 is SGHRS and CDR2 YFSETQ. V gave up 0 bases and J gave up 4 bases, with 14 bases separating them. This CDR3 has 16 amino acids. CDR3 in DNA: TGCGCCAGCAGCTTGGCCCCGGCCCTGGAATACAATGAGCAGTTCTTC. Residues: CASSLAPALEYNEQFF.

The count of this clone is one. The rearrangement links TRBV11-2 to TRBJ2-7; D is uncertain. The germline V gene has CDR1 SGHAT and CDR2 FQNNGV. V was pared by 4 bases and J by 1 base, with 14 bases between. CDR3 length equals 15 residues. CDR3 bases: TGTGCCAGCAGCTCCGATGCGACGGCATCCTACGAGCAGTACTTC. It specifies CASSSDATASYEQYF.

V gene TRBV11-2 combines with J gene TRBJ2-2; D unclear. There are 15 residues in the CDR3. Germline CDR1 is SGHAT and CDR2 is FQNNGV. V was cut by 0 bases and J by 5 bases, with 10 bases left in between. The CDR3 bases are TGTGCCAGCAGCTTAGAGTGGGCTGGAACCGGGGAGCTGTTTTTT. It codes for CASSLEWAGTGELFF.

The chain links TRBV5-4 to TRBJ2-1; possibly TRBD1 for D (5 bases). V was shortened by 4 bases and J by 8 bases, with 16 bases between the two germline ends. The V gene's germline CDR1 is SGHNT and CDR2 YYREEE (reference sequence). The CDR3 consists of 14 residues. The CDR3 reads CASSLRQSLYEQFF. For the CDR3, the DNA is TGTGCCAGCAGCCTGCGACAGTCCTTGTATGAGCAGTTCTTC.

A remark on this clone: The junction does not match germline at one end; this may be a read error. The identical CDR3 is also encoded by other nucleotide sequences in the sample. The chain joins TRBV28 to TRBJ2-2; D is perhaps TRBD2 (5 bases). The CDR3 length is 15 residues. Germline V lookup: CDR1 MDHEN, CDR2 SYDVKM. CDR3 sequence: CASAGWWANTGELFF. CDR3 DNA sequence: TGTGCCTCCGCTGGGTGGTGGGCGAACACCGGGGAGCTGTTTTTC.

This clone was observed once. This chain links TRBV5-1 with TRBJ2-1, with TRBD2 matching over 9 bases. This CDR3 contains 16 residues. The germline gives CDR1 SGHRS, CDR2 YFSETQ. Germline trimming cut 3 bases from V and 2 bases from J; bases unmatched to any gene: 6. CDR3 loop: CASSWGLAGPYNEQFF. For the CDR3, the DNA is TGCGCCAGCAGCTGGGGCCTAGCGGGACCCTACAATGAGCAGTTCTTC.

V and J are TRBV5-1 and TRBJ2-3; TRBD2 matches 9 bases. The CDR3 totals 13 residues. V lost 2 bases, J lost 13 bases, and 8 bases stayed unmatched. Germline V gives CDR1 SGHRS, CDR2 YFSETQ. The CDR3 here is CASSLGLAGHKYF. In nucleotides, the CDR3 is TGCGCCAGCAGCTTAGGCCTAGCGGGGCATAAGTATTTT.